These T cell receptor beta chains were read from a single sample in a study of T cells in localized non-small cell lung cancer. Sequenced by immunoSEQ multiplex PCR; TCRdb stores in-frame clones only, minus some. Counted here are under 35,000 clones, 92% occurring once; the ten biggest clones make up 2.1%. Sample: peripheral blood, taken before any cancer treatment. All receptors come from a female donor older than 55 with stage I lung adenocarcinoma. Both conserved end residues are part of each CDR3. The D gene is left open where the match is weak. The size field is filled for only some rows; it gives once, few, many or a size class.

clone size	J gene	D gene	V gene	CDR3 protein	CDR3 DNA
-	TRBJ2-5	-	TRBV19	CASSIGDQETQYF	TGTGCCAGTAGTATAGGCGACCAAGAGACCCAGTACTTC
-	TRBJ2-7	TRBD1	TRBV5-8	CASPLAPGQKSYEQYF	TGTGCCAGCCCCCTTGCTCCGGGACAGAAGTCCTACGAGCAGTACTTC
-	TRBJ1-6	-	TRBV7-6	CASSLEAQPSSYNSPLHF	TGTGCCAGCAGCTTAGAGGCCCAACCGAGCTCCTATAATTCACCCCTCCACTTT
-	TRBJ2-2	-	TRBV5-1	CASSLAGELFF	TGCGCCAGCAGCTTGGCCGGGGAGCTGTTTTTT
once	TRBJ2-2	-	TRBV10-3	CAISDPRQIAGELFF	TGTGCCATCAGTGATCCTAGGCAGATAGCAGGGGAGCTGTTTTTT
-	TRBJ1-1	-	TRBV7-2	CASSLVEIATTEAFF	TGTGCCAGCAGCTTAGTGGAGATAGCGACCACTGAAGCTTTCTTT
-	TRBJ1-1	TRBD1	TRBV18	CASSPQGQGTEAFF	TGTGCCAGCTCACCACAGGGACAGGGAACTGAAGCTTTCTTT
-	TRBJ1-1	-	TRBV28	CASSLKDNWRTEAFF	TGTGCCAGCAGTTTAAAGGACAATTGGCGCACTGAAGCTTTCTTT
few	TRBJ2-7	-	TRBV4-1	CASSGRRDGAYEQYF	TGCGCCAGCAGTGGACGCAGGGATGGAGCCTACGAGCAGTACTTC
-	TRBJ2-5	-	TRBV6-6	CASRGGYQETQYF	TGTGCCAGCAGAGGCGGCTACCAAGAGACCCAGTACTTC
-	TRBJ2-1	-	TRBV2	CASMDEVSYNEQFF	TGTGCCAGCATGGACGAAGTGTCCTACAATGAGCAGTTCTTC
-	TRBJ2-7	TRBD2	TRBV6-5	CASSYRGGFYEQYF	TGTGCCAGCAGTTACCGGGGGGGATTCTACGAGCAGTACTTC
-	TRBJ1-5	TRBD1	TRBV7-8	CASSLLDRGGNQPQHF	TGTGCCAGCAGCTTACTTGACAGGGGGGGCAATCAGCCCCAGCATTTT
-	TRBJ1-2	TRBD1	TRBV15	CATSRDRTGTGYTF	TGTGCCACCAGCAGAGATCGGACAGGGACCGGCTACACCTTC
-	TRBJ1-1	-	TRBV6-1	CASTPYRDGREAFF	TGTGCCAGCACTCCATACCGGGACGGCCGAGAAGCTTTCTTT
-	TRBJ1-6	TRBD1	TRBV6-5	CASRLTGTGASSLHF	TGTGCCAGCAGACTTACCGGGACAGGGGCTTCTTCCCTCCACTTT
-	TRBJ2-2	-	TRBV10-3	CAISEGRGAGELFF	TGTGCCATCAGTGAGGGGCGAGGTGCCGGGGAGCTGTTTTTT
-	TRBJ2-7	TRBD1	TRBV30	CAWSNGQGLAQYF	TGTGCCTGGAGTAACGGACAGGGTTTGGCGCAGTACTTC
-	TRBJ2-2	-	TRBV19	CASSPAGRGPGELFF	TGTGCCAGTAGTCCCGCAGGGCGAGGACCCGGGGAGCTGTTTTTT
few	TRBJ2-7	TRBD2	TRBV29-1	CSVSASGLTYEQYF	TGCAGCGTTTCGGCTAGCGGCCTTACCTACGAGCAGTACTTC
-	TRBJ1-1	TRBD1	TRBV27	CASSSLGQGGNEAFF	TGTGCCAGCAGTTCCCTCGGACAGGGTGGGAATGAAGCTTTCTTT
-	TRBJ2-1	TRBD1	TRBV5-4	CASSFRQGKLNEQFF	TGTGCCAGCAGCTTCCGACAGGGAAAGTTGAATGAGCAGTTCTTC
once	TRBJ2-3	-	TRBV30	CAWSVPSEATDTQYF	TGTGCCTGGAGTGTCCCCAGCGAGGCCACAGATACGCAGTATTTT
-	TRBJ2-7	-	TRBV9	CASSVGVRDEQYF	TGTGCCAGCAGCGTAGGGGTTAGGGACGAGCAGTACTTC
-	TRBJ1-2	TRBD1	TRBV6-5	CASRSGQGNYGYTF	TGTGCCAGCAGGTCGGGACAGGGGAACTATGGCTACACCTTC
-	TRBJ1-5	-	TRBV2	CASNTDSSNQPQHF	TGTGCCAGCAATACGGACAGTAGCAATCAGCCCCAGCATTTT
-	TRBJ2-4	TRBD1	TRBV6-1	CASSDPGQALLAKNIQYF	TGTGCCAGCAGTGACCCTGGACAGGCTCTCCTAGCCAAAAACATTCAGTACTTC
-	TRBJ2-1	-	TRBV27	CASSFERDNEQFF	TGTGCCAGCAGTTTCGAGCGGGACAATGAGCAGTTCTTC